This passage covers 6 T cell receptor beta chains from one sample sequenced in a study of cytomegalovirus exposure and HLA in healthy donors. The PCR made use of 60 Vbeta and 13 Jbeta primers. The protocol was immunoSEQ multiplex PCR, while the TCRdb copy is restricted to in-frame clones and leaves out a portion. Here the sample spans over 100,000 clones, around 77% being singletons. Sequencing was performed on PBMCs. The receptors shown here come from a middle-aged man in good health and CMV-seropositive.

The chain combines TRBV7-2 with TRBJ2-6, with a tentative D call TRBD1 (6 bases). The germline CDR1 and CDR2 sequences are SGHTA and FQGNSA. Between the trimmed V and J ends, which lost 5 bases and 2 bases, there was a span of 13 bases. The CDR3 runs 16 residues. CDR3 residues: CASSPHRTAGANVLTF. The CDR3 DNA is TGTGCCAGCAGCCCCCACCGGACAGCTGGGGCCAACGTCCTGACTTTC.

The sample holds one count of this clone. The chain is built from TRBV5-1 and TRBJ2-2; no firm D call. The CDR3 covers 13 residues. With 1 base removed from V and 4 bases from J, the gap between germline ends came to 5 bases. From germline, CDR1 is SGHRS and CDR2 YFSETQ. CDR3 sequence: CASSLLATGELFF. The CDR3 DNA reads as TGCGCCAGCAGCTTGTTGGCCACCGGGGAGCTGTTTTTT. The full variable domain, completed using reference TRBV5-1 and TRBJ2-2, is KAGVTQTPRYLIKTRGQQVTLSCSPISGHRSVSWYQQTPGQGLQFLFEYFSETQRNKGNFPGRFSGRQFSNSRSEMNVSTLELGDSALYLCASSLLATGELFFGEGSRLTVL.

V usage is TRBV5-1 and J usage is TRBJ1-4, with 10 bases aligning to TRBD1. The length of the CDR3 is 18 residues. V shed 0 bases, J shed 0 bases, and the junction held 5 bases outside the gene matches. Germline-derived CDR1 and CDR2 are SGHRS and YFSETQ. The CDR3 DNA reads TGCGCCAGCAGCTTGGGGACAGGGGGAATTGCAACTAATGAAAAACTGTTTTTT. Its translation: CASSLGTGGIATNEKLFF. Variable domain in full (rest from reference TRBV5-1 and TRBJ1-4): KAGVTQTPRYLIKTRGQQVTLSCSPISGHRSVSWYQQTPGQGLQFLFEYFSETQRNKGNFPGRFSGRQFSNSRSEMNVSTLELGDSALYLCASSLGTGGIATNEKLFFGSGTQLSVL.

This chain uses TRBV18 with TRBJ2-7; perhaps TRBD1 as D (5 bases). From germline, CDR1 is KGHSH and CDR2 LQKENI. CDR3 length equals 15 residues. V was clipped by 2 bases and J by 2 bases, with 13 bases between them. CDR3 residues: CASSPFLQDTYEQYF. CDR3 nucleotide sequence: TGTGCCAGCTCACCATTTTTACAGGACACCTACGAGCAGTACTTC. Based on the CDR3 plus reference TRBV18 and TRBJ2-7, the full variable domain is NAGVMQNPRHLVRRRGQEARLRCSPMKGHSHVYWYRQLPEEGLKFMVYLQKENIIDESGMPKERFSAEFPKEGPSILRIQQVVRGDSAAYFCASSPFLQDTYEQYFGPGTRLTVT.

CDR3 sequence (DNA): TGTGCCAGCACCAAGACAGGGAGAAATCAGCCCCAGCATTTT. It codes for CASTKTGRNQPQHF. This rearrangement joins TRBV6-1 to TRBJ1-5, with TRBD1 matching 7 bases. Trimming took 7 bases from V and 4 from J; bases not matched to a gene: 7. The CDR3 totals 14 residues. Per the germline V gene, CDR1 is MNHNS and CDR2 is SASEGT.

This clone was counted a single time. The J gene is TRBJ1-1, the V gene TRBV5-1, with TRBD1 as a possible D gene (6 bases). V lost 0 bases to trimming and J lost 4 bases, with 10 bases between them. Germline loops: CDR1 SGHRS, CDR2 YFSETQ. This CDR3 spans 14 amino acids. The CDR3 protein is CASSLAPGATEAFF. The CDR3 DNA sequence: TGCGCCAGCAGCTTGGCCCCAGGGGCCACTGAAGCTTTCTTT.